These 32 T cell receptor beta chains were all obtained from the same sample, sequenced in a study of tissue T cells after allogeneic stem cell transplantation. Libraries were prepared by immunoSEQ multiplex PCR; TCRdb keeps only in-frame clonotypes and omits some of them. The sample has some 22,000 clones, roughly two thirds seen once. The sequencing sample was made of spleen. The source is a female BALB/c mouse in good health. These mice share the MHC haplotype H2-d.

About this clone itself: Any gene name here is a mouse gene name. The read ends 1 residue shy of where the CDR3 ends; the end is completed using the germline J gene. V gene TRBV13-1 combines with J gene TRBJ2-7; TRBD2 matches 12 bases. The germline CDR1 and CDR2 sequences are NSHNY and SYGAGN. The CDR3 extends over 15 amino acids. Trimming cost V 4 bases and J 4 bases; bases outside gene matches: 6. The sequenced CDR3 bases are TGTGCCAGCAGTCCGCAGACTGGGGGGGCATATGAACAGTAC. Translating it yields CASSPQTGGAYEQY. The entire CDR3 sequence reads CASSPQTGGAYEQYF.

Regarding this clone: Mouse gene names apply. The CDR3 goes on 1 residue after the read ends, and that part is filled in from the germline J gene. The chain combines TRBV13-2 with TRBJ2-2; D remains unclear. V lost 3 bases and J lost 3, with 9 bases in between. Per germline, CDR1 NNHNN and CDR2 SYGAGS (reference sequence). The CDR3 extends over 14 amino acids. The part of the CDR3 DNA that was read is TGTGCCAGCGGTGGAGGGCCCCACACCGGGCAGCTCTAC. Protein sequence: CASGGGPHTGQLY. The complete CDR3 reads CASGGGPHTGQLYF.

This clone is medium-sized in the sample. The gene names here belong to mouse. The read falls 1 residue short of the CDR3 end, and the missing part is taken from the germline J gene. The chain combines TRBV24 with TRBJ2-7, with D tentatively TRBD2 (6 bases). The CDR3 length is 15 residues. The V gene lost 1 base and the J gene lost 0 bases, with 10 bases spanning the gap. Germline CDR1 and CDR2: KGHTA and FRNEEI. The covered CDR3 bases are TGTGCCAGCAGTCTGTTCTGGGGTAGCTCCTATGAACAGTAC. Translated: CASSLFWGSSYEQY. The whole CDR3 is CASSLFWGSSYEQYF.

To note about this clone: Gene names and germline match the mouse. The sequenced fragment ends 1 residue before the CDR3 boundary, so the rest is inferred from the germline J gene. This chain uses TRBV1 with TRBJ1-1; 8 bases agree with TRBD1. The trim removed 4 bases at V and 1 base at J, leaving 2 bases unmatched. Germline V gene lookup returns CDR1 NSQYPW and CDR2 LRSPGD (reference sequence). The CDR3 totals 14 residues. Here the CDR3 reads CTCSGQGRNTEVFF. Incomplete CDR3 DNA: TGCACCTGCAGTGGACAGGGGAGGAACACAGAAGTCTTC.

This clone appeared a single time. Genes here carry mouse names. The read is 1 residue too short to cover the CDR3 end, so that end is filled in from the germline J gene. J is TRBJ2-5 and V is TRBV29, with 7 bases matching TRBD1. The germline gives CDR1 MSHET, CDR2 SYDVDS. The CDR3 sequence is 14 residues long. J was trimmed by 1 base and V by 6 bases; bases with no gene match: 4. CDR3 protein: CASRIGTDQDTQYF. The sequenced part of the CDR3 DNA is TGTGCTAGCAGGATCGGGACAGACCAAGACACCCAGTAC.

In the case of this clone: Germline and genes: mouse. The CDR3 end falls 1 residue outside the read, so it is completed with the germline J gene. The V gene is TRBV13-1, the J gene TRBJ1-3; 9 nucleotides match TRBD1. The CDR3 totals 15 residues. The junction had 3 bases not matched to a gene; V was cut back by 1 base and J by 4 bases. Germline CDR1 reads NSHNY; CDR2 reads SYGAGN. The CDR3 sequence: CASSDNRGLGNTLYF. The DNA read from the CDR3 is TGTGCCAGCAGTGATAACAGGGGGCTCGGAAATACGCTCTAT.

With regard to this clone: Mouse gene names apply. The read terminates 1 residue ahead of where the CDR3 ends, so the germline J gene completes it. The V call is TRBV4, the J call TRBJ1-4; 7 nucleotides align to TRBD1. CDR1 and CDR2 (germline): LGHDT, YNNKQL (reference sequence). V trimming: 4 bases; J trimming: 2 bases; junction bases outside the gene matches: 7. The CDR3 contains 16 residues. The sequenced part of the CDR3 DNA is TGTGCCAGCAGCTTCCGGGACAGAATATCCAACGAAAGATTATTT. Protein product: CASSFRDRISNERLF. From start to end, the CDR3 is CASSFRDRISNERLFF.

As to this clone: Gene labels here are mouse ones. The CDR3 protein is CSSRDGAGNTEVFF. The CDR3 DNA, read in part, is TGTAGTTCTAGAGATGGGGCTGGGAACACAGAAGTCTTC. This rearrangement joins TRBV30 to TRBJ1-1, with a weak D call TRBD1 (5 bases). The DNA ends 1 residue before the CDR3 does, and the rest of the CDR3 is filled in from the germline J gene. Germline V gene sequence: CDR1 SQVVS, CDR2 ANEGSEA. The CDR3 is 14 residues long. Trimming pared 0 bases from V and 1 base from J, leaving 9 bases between.

Only a few counts were recorded for this clone. Gene names and germline refer to mouse. The sequence runs out 1 residue before the end of the CDR3; the remainder is reconstructed from the germline J gene. The chain recombines TRBV20 with TRBJ1-3, with TRBD1 identical over 8 bases. Trimming cost V 1 base and J 2 bases; bases outside gene matches: 1. The CDR3 spans 14 residues. Germline-derived CDR1 and CDR2 are GFQATS and STVNSAI. The sequenced part of the CDR3 DNA is TGTGGTGCTAGGGGACAGGGGACTGGAAATACGCTCTAT. Translated, it gives CGARGQGTGNTLY. The whole CDR3 protein is CGARGQGTGNTLYF.

Comment on this clone: Gene and germline names: mouse. The read halts 1 residue ahead of the CDR3 end, with the missing end drawn from the germline J gene. J is TRBJ2-1 and V is TRBV13-3; D perhaps matches TRBD2 (6 bases). The CDR3 spans 13 residues. The V end was cut by 4 bases, the J end by 4 bases, with 9 bases between. CDR1 is NNHDY and CDR2 is SYVADS in the germline V gene. The CDR3: CASSSGAYAEQFF. The part of the CDR3 DNA that was read is TGTGCCAGCAGTTCTGGGGCTTATGCTGAGCAGTTC.

This clone was observed a few times. The genes and germline here are from mouse. The observed sequence ends 1 residue before the CDR3 terminus, with the missing tail filled in from the germline J gene. This chain connects TRBV5 to TRBJ2-7; no reliable D call. V was trimmed by 0 bases and J by 0 bases, leaving 9 bases between them. In germline, CDR1 is LGHNA, CDR2 YNLKQL (reference sequence). This CDR3 spans 15 amino acids. CDR3: CASSQETHSSYEQYF. The covered CDR3 bases are TGTGCCAGCAGCCAAGAGACTCATAGCTCCTATGAACAGTAC.

In this sample, this clone turned up a few times. Gene names are the mouse ones. The sequenced part of the CDR3 DNA is TGTGCCAGCAGCCCCGGGACAGTCTCCTATGAACAGTAC. It specifies CASSPGTVSYEQY. The entire CDR3 is CASSPGTVSYEQYF. This chain links TRBV4 with TRBJ2-7; TRBD1 agrees at 7 bases. The DNA ends 1 residue before the CDR3 does, and the rest of the CDR3 is filled in from the germline J gene. CDR1 LGHDT and CDR2 YNNKQL come from the germline V gene (reference sequence). Losses at the gene ends were 5 bases for V and 0 bases for J; bases not matched to a gene: 4. This CDR3 is 14 amino acids long.

There are a few counts of this clone. The gene names given are mouse names. The read comes to an end 1 residue before the CDR3 does, leaving the germline J gene to fill in the end. The rearrangement uses TRBV13-2 and TRBJ2-7; the match to TRBD2 covers 10 bases. CDR1 NNHNN and CDR2 SYGAGS come from the germline V gene (reference sequence). V dropped 1 base and J dropped 0; count of bases not matched to a gene: 4. This CDR3 has 16 residues. This CDR3 is CASGDTLGGSSYEQYF. The CDR3 bases that were read are TGTGCCAGCGGTGATACACTGGGGGGGAGCTCCTATGAACAGTAC.

In this sample, this clone turned up a few times. Genes and germline are mouse. Read data end 1 residue before the CDR3 end; the end is taken from the germline J gene. The chain uses TRBV20 and TRBJ2-7; 11 bases fit TRBD2. V was pared by 0 bases and J by 7 bases, with 5 bases of the junction left unmatched. In germline, CDR1 is GFQATS, CDR2 STVNSAI. This CDR3 is 14 amino acids long. Partial CDR3 DNA: TGTGGTGCTAGGGATAGGGACTGGGGGAGGGAACAGTAC. This sequence encodes CGARDRDWGREQY. The whole CDR3 reads CGARDRDWGREQYF.

Comment on this clone: Mouse germline and gene names are used. The missing CDR3 end, 1 residue past where the read stops, is filled in from the germline J gene. The chain is built from TRBV5 and TRBJ1-5, with D possibly matching TRBD1 (5 bases). Germline loops: CDR1 LGHNA, CDR2 YNLKQL (reference sequence). The CDR3 totals 15 residues. V was clipped by 2 bases and J by 2 bases, with 10 bases between them. CDR3 DNA, as far as it was read: TGTGCCAGCAGCCAACTGGGGGGGGACAACCAGGCTCCGCTT. Translated, it gives CASSQLGGDNQAPL. The full CDR3 protein reads CASSQLGGDNQAPLF.

This clone showed up just a few times. Germline and genes here are mouse. The read ends 1 residue before the CDR3 terminus; that terminus is restored from the germline J gene. The chain recombines TRBV1 with TRBJ2-7, with 8 bases that match TRBD2. V gave up 4 bases and J gave up 0 bases; unmatched junction bases: 5. CDR1 NSQYPW and CDR2 LRSPGD come from the germline V gene (reference sequence). CDR3 length equals 15 residues. Incomplete CDR3 DNA: TGCACCTGCAGTGGGACTGGGAGGAGCTCCTATGAACAGTAC. Its protein product is CTCSGTGRSSYEQY. The complete CDR3 sequence is CTCSGTGRSSYEQYF.

In the case of this clone: These gene names are mouse names. The CDR3 reads CASSPTGGGEQYF. CDR3 bases read: TGTGCTAGCAGTCCTACAGGAGGGGGTGAACAGTAC. V is TRBV29 and J is TRBJ2-7; D possibly corresponds to TRBD1 (6 bases). The read falls 1 residue short of the CDR3 end, and the missing part is taken from the germline J gene. Germline V gene data show CDR1 as MSHET and CDR2 as SYDVDS. Trimming took off 5 bases at V and 6 bases at J, with 14 bases between the two ends. The CDR3 runs to 13 residues.

Worth noting for this clone: Genes here carry mouse names. The read ends 1 residue shy of where the CDR3 ends; the end is completed using the germline J gene. The chain joins TRBV5 to TRBJ2-5; D unclear. Trimming pared 0 bases from V and 0 bases from J, leaving 4 bases between. The CDR3 extends over 14 amino acids. Per germline, CDR1 LGHNA and CDR2 YNLKQL (reference sequence). Partial CDR3 DNA: TGTGCCAGCAGCCAAGAGAGGAACCAAGACACCCAGTAC. Its translation: CASSQERNQDTQY. The whole CDR3 reads CASSQERNQDTQYF.

Notes on this clone: Mouse gene names and germline throughout. The sequenced part of the CDR3 DNA is TGTAGTTCTAGCCCAGGGAAAAACACCTTGTAC. As protein: CSSSPGKNTLY. The entire CDR3 sequence reads CSSSPGKNTLYF. The chain combines TRBV30 with TRBJ2-4, with a weak D call TRBD1 (5 bases). The read ends 1 residue shy of where the CDR3 ends; the end is completed using the germline J gene. Trimming shortened V by 3 bases and J by 4 bases, and 8 bases separated the two germline ends. Germline lookup yields CDR1 SQVVS and CDR2 ANEGSEA. The CDR3 sequence is 12 residues long.

A note on this clone: Gene labels here are mouse ones. From the germline J gene comes the end of the CDR3, since the read stops 1 residue before it. The gene calls are TRBV31 and TRBJ1-4; D unresolved. The CDR3 spans 14 residues. The germline V and J ends were trimmed by 0 bases and 0 bases, with 5 bases remaining between them. Germline V gene data show CDR1 as GKSSPN and CDR2 as SITVG. CDR3 sequence: CAWSLAISNERLFF. CDR3 DNA (partial): TGTGCCTGGAGTCTAGCAATTTCCAACGAAAGATTATTT. Supplemented by reference TRBV31 and TRBJ1-4, the full variable domain reads AQTIHQWPVAEIKAVGSPLSLGCTIKGKSSPNLYWYWQATGGTLQQLFYSITVGQVESVVQLNLSASRPKDDQFILSTEKLLLSHSGFYLCAWSLAISNERLFFGHGTKLSVL.

With respect to this clone: Here the gene names and germline are mouse. Read coverage stops 1 residue before the CDR3 terminus; the germline J gene supplies the remainder. This chain connects TRBV24 to TRBJ1-6, with D perhaps matching TRBD1 (6 bases). TRBJ1-6 is an ORF, with its function uncertain. Trimming left V 6 bases short and J 8 bases short, with 11 bases between. CDR3 length: 13 residues. CDR1 is KGHTA, CDR2 FRNEEI, per germline. The CDR3 DNA, read in part, is TGTGCCAGCAGCCCCAGGGGTGATTCGCCCCTCTAC. Amino acid sequence: CASSPRGDSPLY. The CDR3 as a whole reads CASSPRGDSPLYF.

This clone was detected once. Germline and genes: mouse. CDR3 sequence reads: CASSPRGTGNTEVFF. The part of the CDR3 DNA that was read is TGTGCCAGCAGTCCACGCGGGACAGGGAACACAGAAGTCTTC. The genes are TRBV13-3 and TRBJ1-1; TRBD1 aligns across 8 bases. Read coverage stops 1 residue before the CDR3 terminus; the germline J gene supplies the remainder. Germline values: CDR1 NNHDY, CDR2 SYVADS. V shed 4 bases and J 1 base; nucleotides not matched to a gene: 6. The CDR3 spans 15 residues.

To note about this clone: Mouse gene names and germline throughout. The CDR3 is cut off 1 residue early in the read; its end comes from the germline J gene. The chain recombines TRBV4 with TRBJ1-5, with 9 nucleotides matching TRBD1. This CDR3 is built from 15 residues. Trimming cost V 4 bases and J 5 bases; bases outside gene matches: 6. CDR1 and CDR2 from the germline V gene are LGHDT and YNNKQL (reference sequence). CDR3 in amino acids: CASSSPGQGHQAPLF. Partial CDR3 DNA: TGTGCCAGCAGCTCCCCGGGACAGGGCCACCAGGCTCCGCTT.

Concerning this clone itself: Gene and germline names: mouse. The read terminates 1 residue before the CDR3 end, so the remaining end is supplied by the germline J gene. This sequence joins TRBV19 and TRBJ2-5; D not certain. The CDR3 loop spans 14 amino acids. CDR1 is FNHDT and CDR2 is SITEND in the germline V gene (reference sequence). V was clipped by 5 bases and J by 0 bases, with 10 bases between them. The CDR3 sequence is CASRSAVNQDTQYF. The sequenced CDR3 bases are TGTGCCAGCAGGTCGGCGGTTAACCAAGACACCCAGTAC.

As to this clone: The germline and genes are mouse ones. The read is 1 residue too short to cover the CDR3 end, so that end is filled in from the germline J gene. The V call is TRBV1, the J call TRBJ1-6; TRBD1 aligns across 11 bases. TRBJ1-6 is noted as an ORF with a role that remains uncertain. With V trimmed by 6 bases and J by 8 bases, 3 bases remained unmatched. CDR3 length: 14 amino acids. Germline CDR1 and CDR2: NSQYPW and LRSPGD (reference sequence). CDR3 protein: CTCRGDRGDSPLYF. The CDR3 bases that were read are TGCACCTGCAGGGGGGACAGGGGGGATTCGCCCCTCTAC.

Concerning this clone: The genes are named according to mouse. The read ends 1 residue shy of where the CDR3 ends; the end is completed using the germline J gene. The V call is TRBV31, the J call TRBJ2-3; D is unresolved. The CDR3 consists of 10 residues. Germline V gives CDR1 GKSSPN, CDR2 SITVG. This CDR3 is CGTSAETLYF. The covered CDR3 bases are TGTGGCACCAGTGCAGAAACGCTGTAT.

The table lists this clone with a few counts. Gene labels here are mouse ones. The read terminates 1 residue ahead of where the CDR3 ends, so the germline J gene completes it. The V call is TRBV13-2, the J call TRBJ2-7; D unclear. Germline assignment: CDR1 NNHNN and CDR2 SYGAGS (reference sequence). The CDR3 totals 14 residues. Trimming took off 0 bases at V and 0 bases at J, with 7 bases between the two ends. The CDR3 DNA, read in part, is TGTGCCAGCGGTGATGCGACAATCTCCTATGAACAGTAC. This translates into CASGDATISYEQY. The whole CDR3 protein is CASGDATISYEQYF.

This clone has only a few counts. Gene names are the mouse ones. The read comes to an end 1 residue before the CDR3 does, leaving the germline J gene to fill in the end. The rearrangement joins TRBV3 to TRBJ2-1; D is unresolved. The length of the CDR3 is 13 residues. Trimming stripped 2 bases from V and 2 bases from J, with 4 bases between. The germline gives CDR1 SNHLY, CDR2 FYNGKV (reference sequence). CDR3 DNA (partial): TGTGCCAGCAGCTTACTAGACTATGCTGAGCAGTTC. Protein sequence: CASSLLDYAEQF. The entire CDR3 protein reads CASSLLDYAEQFF.

With regard to this clone: The gene names given are mouse names. The read halts 1 residue ahead of the CDR3 end, with the missing end drawn from the germline J gene. The genes are TRBV19 and TRBJ2-1; 8 bases align to TRBD2. The CDR3 has 14 residues. CDR1 FNHDT and CDR2 SITEND come from the germline V gene (reference sequence). V was clipped by 5 bases and J by 6 bases; unmatched bases: 7. The covered CDR3 bases are TGTGCCAGCAGCCTTACTGGGGGTAGTGCTGAGCAGTTC. It specifies CASSLTGGSAEQF. The entire CDR3 sequence reads CASSLTGGSAEQFF.

For this clone: Mouse gene names apply. The sequence runs out 1 residue before the end of the CDR3; the remainder is reconstructed from the germline J gene. The chain joins TRBV13-2 to TRBJ1-5; D gene ambiguous. CDR3 length: 15 residues. V shed 2 bases and J shed 2 bases, with 11 bases lying between them. The germline CDR1 and CDR2 sequences are NNHNN and SYGAGS (reference sequence). The CDR3 reads CASGEGGRYNQAPLF. The CDR3 DNA, read in part, is TGTGCCAGCGGTGAGGGAGGGAGGTACAACCAGGCTCCGCTT.

A word on this clone: Genes and germline come from the mouse. The CDR3 end is not reached by the read, which stops 1 residue before it; the germline J gene fills it in. The rearrangement joins TRBV13-2 to TRBJ2-7, with TRBD1 as a possible D gene (6 bases). V dropped 0 bases and J dropped 4 bases, with 11 bases sitting between them. The CDR3 covers 14 residues. From germline, CDR1 is NNHNN and CDR2 SYGAGS (reference sequence). The DNA read from the CDR3 is TGTGCCAGCGGTGATGCACGGGACAAATATGAACAGTAC. It yields the protein CASGDARDKYEQY. The whole CDR3 protein is CASGDARDKYEQYF.

In regard to this clone: Germline and genes: mouse. Sequencing ends 1 residue short of the CDR3 end; the germline J gene provides the rest. The gene calls are TRBV13-1 and TRBJ1-4; D gene ambiguous. The CDR3 consists of 13 residues. Germline V gives CDR1 NSHNY, CDR2 SYGAGN. Trimming took 0 bases from V and 3 from J, leaving 3 bases between them. CDR3 DNA (partial): TGTGCCAGCAGTGATGCACCCAACGAAAGATTATTT. It is translated as CASSDAPNERLF. The entire CDR3 protein is CASSDAPNERLFF.